This record looks at one T cell receptor (beta chain) sequence and its context. The data are from a study of shared clonotypes between healthy human individuals. The junction had 13 bases not matched to a gene; V was cut back by 8 bases and J by 5 bases. This CDR3 contains 15 residues. Germline V gene data show CDR1 as MNHEY and CDR2 as SMNVEV (reference sequence). Profiling relied on immunoSEQ multiplex PCR, and the TCRdb table lists in-frame clones only, not all of them. The data show about 2,500,000 clones, approximately 90% seen once. The receptor comes from a man aged 18 to 30 in good health. The chain combines TRBV27 with TRBJ2-7, with TRBD1 matching over 9 bases. Source material: naive CD4+ T cells sorted from blood. This sample's subset: CD45RA+ positively selected. CDR3 residues: CASGLWRDRVDEQYF. The CDR3 coding sequence is TGTGCCAGCGGACTTTGGCGGGACAGGGTGGACGAGCAGTACTTC.